This is a list of T cell receptor beta chains from one sample in a study of blood T cell repertoires in COVID-19. Profiling relied on immunoSEQ multiplex PCR, and the TCRdb table lists in-frame clones only, not all of them. The table has around 75,000 clones, approximately 85% seen once. The source material was peripheral blood. These receptors came from a woman of 80 years or more with active or convalescent COVID-19. Each CDR3 is given with its conserved first and last residue. A D gene is named only where the DNA matches it firmly. The size field is filled for only some rows; it gives once, few, many or a size class.

J: TRBJ2-5
size: -
D: -
V: TRBV18
DNA: TGTGCCAGCTCACCGGGCTTCCAAGAGACCCAGTACTTC
CDR3: CASSPGFQETQYF

J: TRBJ2-2
size: -
D: TRBD1
V: TRBV7-9
DNA: TGTGCCAGCAGTCTGACAGGGGGCCGGAACACCGGGGAGCTGTTTTTT
CDR3: CASSLTGGRNTGELFF

J: TRBJ2-1
size: -
D: TRBD2
V: TRBV27
DNA: TGTGCCAGCAGTGGAGGTTGGGGACTAGCGGGAGCGCCCTACAATGAGCAGTTCTTC
CDR3: CASSGGWGLAGAPYNEQFF

J: TRBJ1-3
size: few
D: -
V: TRBV28
DNA: TGTGCCAGCAGCGTACAGAGCTCTGGAAACACCATATATTTT
CDR3: CASSVQSSGNTIYF

J: TRBJ1-1
size: -
D: TRBD1
V: TRBV12-5
DNA: TGTGCTAGTGGTTCCACGAAACAGGGGTGGGGCACTGAAGCTTTCTTT
CDR3: CASGSTKQGWGTEAFF

J: TRBJ2-1
size: few
D: TRBD2
V: TRBV9
DNA: TGTGCCAGCAGCGTAGCTAGGGGAGGGAGAATCTACAATGAGCAGTTCTTC
CDR3: CASSVARGGRIYNEQFF

J: TRBJ1-3
size: -
D: -
V: TRBV7-2
DNA: TGTGCCAGCAGCTTAGGCAGTCCATATGTGGGAAACACCATATATTTT
CDR3: CASSLGSPYVGNTIYF

J: TRBJ1-3
size: -
D: -
V: TRBV6-5
DNA: TGTGCCAGCAGTCGACAGCCGAGCTCTGGAAACACCATATATTTT
CDR3: CASSRQPSSGNTIYF

J: TRBJ1-1
size: -
D: -
V: TRBV28
DNA: TGTGCCAGCAGCCCCCAGAACACTGAAGCTTTCTTT
CDR3: CASSPQNTEAFF

J: TRBJ1-4
size: -
D: -
V: TRBV4-2
DNA: TGTGCCAGCAGCCAAGCAGGGTCAACAACTAATGAAAAACTGTTTTTT
CDR3: CASSQAGSTTNEKLFF

J: TRBJ2-3
size: -
D: TRBD2
V: TRBV28
DNA: TGTGCCAGCAGAACTCAAGGCCGGGAGGATATTGATTTT
CDR3: CASRTQGREDIDF

J: TRBJ2-3
size: -
D: TRBD2
V: TRBV3-1/TRBV3-2
DNA: TGTGCCAGCAGCCAAGGGGGAGGGAAAGGGAGCACAGATACGCAGTATTTT
CDR3: CASSQGGGKGSTDTQYF

J: TRBJ1-4
size: few
D: -
V: TRBV19
DNA: TGTGCCAGTAGATACAGGGTTTATGAAAAACTGTTTTTT
CDR3: CASRYRVYEKLFF

J: TRBJ1-5
size: -
D: -
V: TRBV19
DNA: TGTGCCAGTAGTCATCGGGGGTATAGCAATCAGCCCCAGCATTTT
CDR3: CASSHRGYSNQPQHF

J: TRBJ2-1
size: -
D: -
V: TRBV30
DNA: TGTGCCTGGAGTGTATATTGGGGGCCCGATGAGCAGTTCTTC
CDR3: CAWSVYWGPDEQFF

J: TRBJ2-1
size: once
D: TRBD2
V: TRBV13
DNA: TGTGCCAGCAGCTTAGCGGGGGGAAACAATGAGCAGTTCTTC
CDR3: CASSLAGGNNEQFF

J: TRBJ1-4
size: -
D: -
V: TRBV5-1
DNA: TGCGCCAGCAGCCCCCTAGCAGCAACTAATGAAAAACTGTTTTTT
CDR3: CASSPLAATNEKLFF

J: TRBJ1-1
size: -
D: -
V: TRBV6-5
DNA: TGTGCCAGCATATCTACTGAAGCTTTCTTT
CDR3: CASISTEAFF

J: TRBJ2-7
size: -
D: TRBD1
V: TRBV5-4
DNA: TGTGCCAGCAGCTGGAAGGACAGGGGATCCTACGAGCAGTACTTC
CDR3: CASSWKDRGSYEQYF

J: TRBJ2-3
size: -
D: TRBD1
V: TRBV2
DNA: TGTGCCAGCAGTCCGGACAGGGGGCACGGGGGGGATACGCAGTATTTT
CDR3: CASSPDRGHGGDTQYF

J: TRBJ1-1
size: -
D: -
V: TRBV7-2
DNA: TGTGCCAGCAGACCGGACAGAGGGCGGACGGAAGCTTTCTTT
CDR3: CASRPDRGRTEAFF

J: TRBJ1-3
size: few
D: -
V: TRBV13
DNA: TGTGCCAGCAGCTTATCCGGGTATAGTAGGAGGGACACCATATATTTT
CDR3: CASSLSGYSRRDTIYF

J: TRBJ1-2
size: -
D: TRBD1
V: TRBV27
DNA: TGTGCCAGCAGTTCTTCACACAGGGGGCGAAGCTATGGCTACACCTTC
CDR3: CASSSSHRGRSYGYTF

J: TRBJ1-3
size: -
D: -
V: TRBV7-2
DNA: TGTGCCAGCAGCTTAGATGGGGCGACCCTCTCTGGAAACACCATATATTTT
CDR3: CASSLDGATLSGNTIYF

J: TRBJ2-7
size: -
D: TRBD1
V: TRBV10-3
DNA: TGTGCCATCAGTGGCAGGACAGGGGGACACGAGCAGTACTTC
CDR3: CAISGRTGGHEQYF

J: TRBJ1-2
size: few
D: TRBD1
V: TRBV3-1/TRBV3-2
DNA: TGTGCCAGCAGCCAACATCGGACAGGTGGTGCGGGCTACACCTTC
CDR3: CASSQHRTGGAGYTF

J: TRBJ2-3
size: -
D: TRBD2
V: TRBV7-2
DNA: TGTGCCAGCAGCTTAGCTAGCGGGGGGGCTGGGGATACGCAGTATTTT
CDR3: CASSLASGGAGDTQYF

J: TRBJ2-1
size: -
D: TRBD2
V: TRBV5-4
DNA: TGTGCCAGCAGCTCCGAGGCTAGGCGGGGGGTCGAGCAGTTCTTC
CDR3: CASSSEARRGVEQFF

J: TRBJ2-7
size: once
D: TRBD2
V: TRBV7-2
DNA: TGTGCCAGCGGACGGGACTACTACGAGCAGTACTTC
CDR3: CASGRDYYEQYF

J: TRBJ2-7
size: -
D: TRBD2
V: TRBV6-2/TRBV6-3
DNA: TGTGCCAGCAGTGGCCAGGGACTAGCGGGAGTCGAGCAGTACTTC
CDR3: CASSGQGLAGVEQYF

J: TRBJ1-4
size: -
D: TRBD1
V: TRBV3-1/TRBV3-2
DNA: TGTGCCAGCAGCGTGGACAGGGCCCTTATTTTT
CDR3: CASSVDRALIF

J: TRBJ2-7
size: -
D: -
V: TRBV5-1
DNA: TGCGCCAGCAGCTTGGTCGCAGGGTTATACGAGCAGTACTTC
CDR3: CASSLVAGLYEQYF

J: TRBJ1-2
size: -
D: TRBD1
V: TRBV28
DNA: TGTGCCAGCAGGATCGACAGGGTTTTGGGCTACACCTTC
CDR3: CASRIDRVLGYTF

J: TRBJ2-1
size: -
D: TRBD2
V: TRBV4-3
DNA: TGCGCCAGCAGCCAAGGGACTAGCGGGGGGGATGAGCAGTTCTTC
CDR3: CASSQGTSGGDEQFF

J: TRBJ1-2
size: many
D: TRBD1
V: TRBV24-1
DNA: TGTGCCACCAGTGACCCGACCGGCACCGGGACAGGGGATGGCTACACCTTC
CDR3: CATSDPTGTGTGDGYTF

J: TRBJ2-4
size: -
D: -
V: TRBV11-2
DNA: TGTGCCAGCAGCGAAATACAGTACATTCAGTACTTC
CDR3: CASSEIQYIQYF

J: TRBJ1-6
size: -
D: TRBD1
V: TRBV30
DNA: TGTGCCTGGGCCTGGGGGACAGGGAATTCACCCCTCCACTTT
CDR3: CAWAWGTGNSPLHF

J: TRBJ1-2
size: -
D: -
V: TRBV6-5
DNA: TGTGCCAGCAGTTACAGGGGAACCTATGGCTACACCTTC
CDR3: CASSYRGTYGYTF

J: TRBJ1-2
size: few
D: TRBD1
V: TRBV10-3
DNA: TGTGCCATCAGCCGGGACAGTCTTAACTATGGCTACACCTTC
CDR3: CAISRDSLNYGYTF

J: TRBJ1-2
size: -
D: TRBD1
V: TRBV6-2/TRBV6-3
DNA: TGTGCCAGCAGCCTAGGACAGGGGTCCGGCTACACCTTC
CDR3: CASSLGQGSGYTF

J: TRBJ2-7
size: few
D: -
V: TRBV28
DNA: TGTGCCAGCAGTTTATTGGGAGGTGCGGCGCAGTACTTC
CDR3: CASSLLGGAAQYF

J: TRBJ1-1
size: -
D: TRBD1
V: TRBV23-1
DNA: TGCGCCAGCAGTCCAGCCCCGTATCCACAGGGGAGGACTGAAGCTTTCTTT
CDR3: CASSPAPYPQGRTEAFF

J: TRBJ2-7
size: -
D: TRBD2
V: TRBV11-2
DNA: TGTGCCAGCAGCTCGACTAGCGGGAGTGGGCACGAGCAGTACTTC
CDR3: CASSSTSGSGHEQYF

J: TRBJ1-1
size: -
D: -
V: TRBV19
DNA: TGTGCCAGTAGTATTCAGGGGCGAAACACTGAAGCTTTCTTT
CDR3: CASSIQGRNTEAFF

J: TRBJ2-1
size: -
D: -
V: TRBV19
DNA: TGTGCCAGTAGTATAGTCGGGAGTGCCTACAATGAGCAGTTCTTC
CDR3: CASSIVGSAYNEQFF

J: TRBJ1-6
size: -
D: -
V: TRBV19
DNA: TGTGCCAGTAGCTTCGGTTATCCGGATTCACCCCTCCACTTT
CDR3: CASSFGYPDSPLHF

J: TRBJ1-5
size: -
D: -
V: TRBV15
DNA: TGTGCCACCAGCAGACCTGGGGCGGGGTATAGCAATCAGCCCCAGCATTTT
CDR3: CATSRPGAGYSNQPQHF

J: TRBJ1-6
size: -
D: -
V: TRBV2
DNA: TGTGCCAGCAGACAGGGCTTTGCTTCACCCCTCCACTTT
CDR3: CASRQGFASPLHF

J: TRBJ2-3
size: -
D: TRBD2
V: TRBV7-9
DNA: TGTGCCAGCAGCTTCTCACTAGCGGGGGGCGGGGATACGCAGTATTTT
CDR3: CASSFSLAGGGDTQYF

J: TRBJ2-4
size: -
D: -
V: TRBV3-1/TRBV3-2
DNA: TGTGCCAGCAGCCAACCCGGGGGAGCCGCCAAAAACATTCAGTACTTC
CDR3: CASSQPGGAAKNIQYF

J: TRBJ1-2
size: -
D: -
V: TRBV19
DNA: TGTGCCAGTAGGAGCGGCTATGGCTACACCTTC
CDR3: CASRSGYGYTF

J: TRBJ1-3
size: -
D: -
V: TRBV28
DNA: TGTGCCAGCAGTTTATCGGCTGTCGACATCTCTGGAAACACCATATATTTT
CDR3: CASSLSAVDISGNTIYF

J: TRBJ2-7
size: -
D: TRBD2
V: TRBV27
DNA: TGTGCCAGCAGTTTCCGGGTACCCATTTCTAGCGGGGAAGGGGGCAATCAGTACTTC
CDR3: CASSFRVPISSGEGGNQYF

J: TRBJ2-7
size: once
D: TRBD2
V: TRBV6-5
DNA: TGTGCCAGCAAGCGGGGAGCAATGGGCGAGCAGTACTTC
CDR3: CASKRGAMGEQYF

J: TRBJ2-2
size: -
D: -
V: TRBV2
DNA: TGTGCCAGCAGTGACTCTCTGTGGGAGCTGTTTTTT
CDR3: CASSDSLWELFF

J: TRBJ2-7
size: -
D: TRBD2
V: TRBV7-6
DNA: TGTGCCAGCAGTTTAGCGGGAGGGCCGTTTTACGAGCAGTACTTC
CDR3: CASSLAGGPFYEQYF

J: TRBJ1-1
size: -
D: -
V: TRBV6-1
DNA: TGTGCCAGCGGTGACAGTCCGCACACTGAAGCTTTCTTT
CDR3: CASGDSPHTEAFF

J: TRBJ2-7
size: -
D: -
V: TRBV4-1
DNA: TGCGCCAGCAGCCAAGATCAAAGGAGCGGCTCCTACGAGCAGTACTTC
CDR3: CASSQDQRSGSYEQYF

J: TRBJ1-3
size: -
D: -
V: TRBV15
DNA: TGTGCCACCAGCAGAGGTTCAGGGACTGGAAACACCATATATTTT
CDR3: CATSRGSGTGNTIYF